This T cell receptor (beta chain) was identified during a study of cytomegalovirus exposure and HLA in healthy donors. Study-wide points: HLA alleles were associated with 18,000 or so TCR beta sequences in a later analysis at 0.05 false discovery rate. The Asian-associated ancestry cluster reportedly had fewer N-insertions than the approximately 650-donor mean in a later analysis. Later analysis associated a missense DCLRE1C variant with TCR beta V- and J-gene trimming. Within the data, a cluster of highly shared sequence variants was likely a sequencing artifact.

The primer mix had 60 Vbeta and 13 Jbeta primers. Produced via immunoSEQ multiplex PCR; TCRdb's table is partial and in-frame only. Of roughly 100,000 clones in the sample, around 75% were seen once. For this clone: Its matching antigen is unknown.

This receptor was obtained from a man younger than 45 in good health and CMV-seronegative. Sequencing was performed on PBMCs.

Written as DNA, the CDR3 is TGTGCCAGCTCACCAACGACAGGGGGTAACACGATTGGCTACGAGCAGTACTTC. Translating it yields CASSPTTGGNTIGYEQYF. The chain uses TRBV18 and TRBJ2-7, with 9 bases lining up with TRBD1. This CDR3 spans 18 amino acids. The germline V gene encodes CDR1 KGHSH and CDR2 LQKENI. With V trimmed by 2 bases and J by 3 bases, 14 bases remained unmatched.